Here is one T cell receptor (beta chain) with its context. The sample comes from a study of blood T cell repertoires in COVID-19. In the study's own analysis: Amplifying reference gene primers gave estimates of nucleated cell counts. Clones were sequenced by immunoSEQ multiplex PCR, and TCRdb holds only the in-frame ones, with some missing. D and trimming come from the DNA, and the V and J calls and clone size come from that table. The sample has hundreds of thousands of clones, roughly 89% seen once; the top ten hold approximately 5%. Recovered status in Cohort 3 required two negative PCRs, clearance, or symptom resolution. With V trimmed by 0 bases and J by 7 bases, 6 bases remained unmatched. Germline V CDR1 and CDR2: SGHRS, YFSETQ. The CDR3 sequence is 17 residues long.

This clonotype originated in a man in his sixties who had recovered from COVID-19. Specimen: PBMCs or T cells enriched from blood (not recorded which). The chain is built from TRBV5-1 and TRBJ2-1, with 14 bases identical to TRBD2. The CDR3 protein is CASSLGVGTSGRNEQFF. CDR3 nucleotides: TGCGCCAGCAGCTTGGGGGTCGGGACTAGCGGGAGAAATGAGCAGTTCTTC.